Each of the 16 T cell receptor beta chains below was sequenced from the same sample in a study of T cells in localized non-small cell lung cancer. Measured with immunoSEQ multiplex PCR; TCRdb has only the in-frame clones, and not every one. This table holds about 40,000 clones, 65% to 90% found once. This material consisted of peripheral blood mononuclear cells, taken before any cancer treatment. The source of these receptors is a male donor at least 60 years old with stage II lung adenocarcinoma.

The chain joins TRBV27 to TRBJ2-1; 7 nucleotides line up with TRBD2. Germline V lookup: CDR1 MNHEY, CDR2 SMNVEV (reference sequence). The V segment lost 5 bases and the J segment 1 base; nucleotides outside the gene matches: 8. This CDR3 has 16 residues. The CDR3 protein is CASSPGASGSYNEQFF. DNA of the CDR3: TGTGCCAGCAGTCCCGGGGCTAGCGGATCCTACAATGAGCAGTTCTTC.

The chain couples TRBV10-2 to TRBJ2-1; TRBD2 agrees at 13 bases. Germline assignment: CDR1 WSHSY and CDR2 SAAADI. After removal of 10 bases from V and 3 bases from J, the junction contained 6 bases not matched to a gene. The CDR3 consists of 15 residues. CDR3 in amino acids: CATSGLAGDYNEQFF. The CDR3 DNA sequence: TGCGCCACTTCCGGACTAGCGGGAGACTACAATGAGCAGTTCTTC.

The chain carries TRBV4-1 and TRBJ1-5; D is possibly TRBD1 (5 bases). Trimming pared 1 base from V and 6 bases from J, leaving 13 bases between. Germline lookup yields CDR1 MGHRA and CDR2 YSYEKL. This CDR3 comprises 15 residues. CDR3 DNA sequence: TGCGCCAGCAGCCAAGTTTCAGGGCAAGGTCAGCCCCAGCATTTT. Translated, it gives CASSQVSGQGQPQHF.

The table lists this clone with a few counts. The chain uses TRBV6-5 and TRBJ1-5; tentative D call: TRBD1 (6 bases). The CDR3 runs to 14 residues. V was trimmed by 0 bases and J by 5 bases, leaving 8 bases between them. Germline CDR1 MNHEY, CDR2 SVGAGI. For the CDR3, the DNA is TGTGCCAGCAGTTACTCGGCAGGGGATCAGCCCCAGCATTTT. Residues: CASSYSAGDQPQHF.

The gene calls are TRBV19 and TRBJ2-6; D is unclear. The CDR3 runs 17 residues. V lost 4 bases and J 2 bases, leaving 15 bases between the germline ends. From germline, CDR1 is LNHDA and CDR2 SQIVND (reference sequence). The CDR3 coding sequence is TGTGCCAGTAGTAAGTCTTCAGTACGGACTGGGGCCAACGTCCTGACTTTC. Residues: CASSKSSVRTGANVLTF.

This CDR3 is CASRRGEGTEAFF. For the CDR3, the DNA is TGTGCCAGCAGGAGGGGGGAGGGCACTGAAGCTTTCTTT. J is TRBJ1-1 and V is TRBV6-1; TRBD1 is a possible D gene (6 bases). The CDR3 is made up of 13 amino acids. Trimming removed 6 bases at V and 4 bases at J, with 12 bases between. Germline V gives CDR1 MNHNS, CDR2 SASEGT.

The rearrangement uses TRBV9 and TRBJ2-1; TRBD2 aligns across 12 bases. The V gene's germline CDR1 is SGDLS and CDR2 YYNGEE. This CDR3 is built from 17 residues. The trim removed 1 base at V and 2 bases at J, leaving 4 bases unmatched. For the CDR3, the DNA is TGTGCCAGCAGCGTAATCACTAGCGGGAGGACCTACAATGAGCAGTTCTTC. Residues: CASSVITSGRTYNEQFF.

This clone came up once. The chain combines TRBV5-4 with TRBJ1-1, with D possibly being TRBD1 (5 bases). This CDR3 contains 15 residues. V lost 0 bases and J lost 1, with 10 bases in between. Germline V gene sequence: CDR1 SGHNT, CDR2 YYREEE (reference sequence). The CDR3 region is CASSLAGRENTEAFF. CDR3 in DNA: TGTGCCAGCAGCTTGGCGGGCAGGGAGAACACTGAAGCTTTCTTT.

The CDR3 nucleotides are TGTGCCAGCAGACATAGACTAGCTTCGTACGAGCAGTACTTC. It yields the protein CASRHRLASYEQYF. V is TRBV7-2 and J is TRBJ2-7; 7 bases map to TRBD2. With V trimmed by 6 bases and J by 4 bases, 9 bases remained unmatched. CDR1 is SGHTA, CDR2 FQGNSA, per germline. This CDR3 has 14 amino acids.

This chain joins TRBV4-1 and TRBJ2-1; D gene unclear. CDR1 is MGHRA and CDR2 is YSYEKL in the germline V gene. Trimming cost V 5 bases and J 3 bases, with 11 bases left between them. The CDR3 is made up of 14 amino acids. The CDR3 loop is CASSATMIYNEQFF. In nucleotides, the CDR3 is TGCGCCAGCAGCGCCACGATGATCTACAATGAGCAGTTCTTC.

This rearrangement joins TRBV30 to TRBJ2-7; unclear D gene. The CDR3 covers 10 residues. V lost 5 bases to trimming and J lost 3 bases, with 5 bases between them. CDR1 is GTSNPN and CDR2 is SVGIG in the germline V gene (reference sequence). The CDR3 spells CAWSDYEQYF. CDR3 bases: TGTGCCTGGTCAGACTACGAGCAGTACTTC.

This clone was seen only once. CDR3 region: CASSLRGAGDEQFF. CDR3 DNA sequence: TGTGCCAGCAGCCTTCGAGGGGCTGGAGATGAGCAGTTCTTC. The chain uses TRBV7-2 and TRBJ2-1; either TRBD1 or TRBD2 may supply D (5 bases each). The CDR3 has 14 residues. V shed 5 bases and J shed 8 bases, with 16 bases lying between them. Per the germline V gene, CDR1 is SGHTA and CDR2 is FQGNSA.

This chain joins TRBV9 and TRBJ1-4; 9 positions match TRBD1. J lost 8 bases, V lost 2 bases, and 7 bases had no gene match. The CDR3 runs to 15 residues. Germline V CDR1 and CDR2: SGDLS, YYNGEE. The CDR3: CASSVRDRVEEKLFF. CDR3 sequence (DNA): TGTGCCAGCAGCGTCCGGGACAGGGTAGAAGAAAAACTGTTTTTT.

CDR3 amino acids: CATKDRTLSTGELFF. DNA for the CDR3: TGTGCCACCAAGGACAGGACCTTGAGCACCGGGGAGCTGTTTTTT. The chain is built from TRBV19 and TRBJ2-2; 7 positions agree with TRBD1. The CDR3 covers 15 residues. V was pared by 10 bases and J by 4 bases, with 12 bases of the junction left unmatched. From germline, CDR1 is LNHDA and CDR2 SQIVND (reference sequence).

This clone showed up just a few times. The V call is TRBV30, the J call TRBJ2-2; tentatively, D is TRBD1 or TRBD2 (5 bases each). There are 15 residues in the CDR3. V was pared by 5 bases and J by 1 base, with 14 bases between. The germline CDR1 and CDR2 sequences are GTSNPN and SVGIG (reference sequence). CDR3 sequence (DNA): TGTGCCTGGGCCACCGGGACCAAGAACACCGGGGAGCTGTTTTTT. It specifies CAWATGTKNTGELFF.

The V and J genes are TRBV30 and TRBJ1-1, with D hard to call. Trimming shortened V by 2 bases and J by 10 bases, and 23 bases separated the two germline ends. Germline CDR1 and CDR2: GTSNPN and SVGIG (reference sequence). The CDR3 consists of 15 residues. The CDR3 spells CAWSLTSGSRLRAFF. In DNA form, the CDR3 reads TGTGCCTGGAGTCTGACCTCTGGCTCCCGGTTAAGAGCTTTCTTT.